These 5 T cell receptor beta chains were all obtained from the same sample, sequenced in a study of neurological immune-mediated disorders. Using its own MiXCR run on the 5' RACE reads, TCRdb lists one record per CDR3 protein. In the table there are roughly 60,000 distinct CDR3 sequences, about an eighth of which are singletons. Sequencing input: PBMCs. These receptors all come from a man in his fifties or sixties in good health.

This clonotype has a count of ten or more. CDR3 in DNA: TGCAGTGCTGAATCGACAGGTCATGGAAACACCATATATTTT. Its translation is CSAESTGHGNTIYF. The gene calls are TRBV20-1 and TRBJ1-3; weak D call: TRBD1 (6 bases). The germline CDR1 and CDR2 sequences are DFQATT and SNEGSKA (reference sequence). The V end lost 5 bases, the J end lost 3 bases, and 14 bases lay between the germline ends. The CDR3 is made up of 14 amino acids.

This clonotype came up many times. The rearrangement uses TRBV29-1 and TRBJ2-7, with a weak D call TRBD2 (5 bases). V lost 0 bases and J lost 9, with 24 bases in between. CDR3 length equals 16 residues. Germline CDR1 SQVTM, CDR2 ANQGSEA. This CDR3 is CSVEDSGNRPLGRQYF. CDR3 sequence (DNA): TGCAGCGTTGAAGACTCGGGTAACCGGCCTTTGGGGAGGCAGTACTTC.

This clonotype has a count of ten or more. DNA for the CDR3: TGTGCCACGGGAACCGGGACAGGGGCCACTGAAGCTTTCTTT. Translation: CATGTGTGATEAFF. The rearrangement joins TRBV15 to TRBJ1-1; 10 bases map to TRBD1. CDR1 LNHNV and CDR2 YYDKDF come from the germline V gene (reference sequence). CDR3 length: 14 residues. Trimming took 9 bases from V and 4 from J; bases not matched to a gene: 8.

This clonotype was observed at least ten times. The gene calls are TRBV20-1 and TRBJ2-3; no reliable D call. This CDR3 has 9 residues. Trimming shortened V by 5 bases and J by 6 bases, and 3 bases separated the two germline ends. In germline, CDR1 is DFQATT, CDR2 SNEGSKA (reference sequence). For the CDR3, the DNA is TGCAGTGCTTTGGATACGCAGTATTTT. Translation: CSALDTQYF.

Many counts were recorded for this clonotype. This sequence joins TRBV6-1 and TRBJ1-3; D not resolved. This CDR3 is 13 amino acids long. V was clipped by 2 bases and J by 3 bases, with 5 bases between them. Germline V gene lookup returns CDR1 MNHNS and CDR2 SASEGT. The CDR3 here is CASSESNGNTIYF. CDR3 DNA sequence: TGTGCCAGCAGTGAATCAAATGGAAACACCATATATTTT.